One sample yielded the 18 T cell receptor beta chains listed below, sequenced in a study of T cell clusters in autoimmune cytopenias. TRB rearrangements were amplified by touch-down multiplex PCR with mixed TRB-A/B primers. TCRdb re-called the multiplex PCR reads; one entry per CDR3 protein, DNA not given. This repertoire includes under 14,000 distinct CDR3 sequences. Each sample's input was 200 to 300 ng genomic DNA, some 38,000 genome equivalents. In addition, the sample was reused for a study of T cell repertoires in aging, cancer and after chemotherapy.

Sequencing was carried out using peripheral blood. Every receptor here comes from a human donor in good health.

V usage is TRBV30 and J usage is TRBJ2-1. CDR3 length equals 13 residues. Germline V gene lookup returns CDR1 GTSNPN and CDR2 SVGIG (reference sequence). This CDR3 is CAWTSDSYNEQFF. Based on the CDR3 plus reference TRBV30 and TRBJ2-1, the full variable domain is SQTIHQWPATLVQPVGSPLSLECTVEGTSNPNLYWYRQAAGRGLQLLFYSVGIGQISSEVPQNLSASRPQDRQFILSSKKLLLSDSGFYLCAWTSDSYNEQFFGPGTRLTVL.

V usage is TRBV18 and J usage is TRBJ2-1; TCRdb lists TRBD2, though no DNA is available to test this call. Germline V gene sequence: CDR1 KGHSH, CDR2 LQKENI. The CDR3 has 17 amino acids. The CDR3 reads CASSPSFGTSGDNEQFF.

The chain combines TRBV13 with TRBJ2-5; the D gene TCRdb calls, TRBD1, cannot be checked with no DNA. The CDR3 spans 15 residues. Germline V gene data show CDR1 as PRHDT and CDR2 as FYEKMQ (reference sequence). CDR3 loop: CASSLGLGGLETQYF.

In terms of frequency, this clonotype is medium-sized. V and J are TRBV19 and TRBJ2-5; the D call from TCRdb, TRBD1, cannot be confirmed without DNA. Germline V CDR1 and CDR2: LNHDA, SQIVND (reference sequence). This CDR3 region has 15 residues. CDR3 in amino acids: CASSIRQGTEETQYF. The full variable domain, with the rest looked up from reference TRBV19 and TRBJ2-5, is DGGITQSPKYLFRKEGQNVTLSCEQNLNHDAMYWYRQDPGQGLRLIYYSQIVNDFQKGDIAEGYSVSREKKESFPLTVTSAQKNPTAFYLCASSIRQGTEETQYFGPGTRLLVL.

This clonotype is identified as medium-sized from frequency. CDR3 sequence: CASSLTQLAGSYEQYF. The chain uses TRBV27 and TRBJ2-7; lacking DNA, the TRBD2 call made by TCRdb goes unchecked. The CDR3 runs to 16 residues. Germline loops: CDR1 MNHEY, CDR2 SMNVEV (reference sequence).

The rearrangement uses TRBV4-2 and TRBJ1-6. CDR3 size: 16 residues. CDR1 is LGHNA and CDR2 is YNFKEQ in the germline V gene. This CDR3 reads CASSQELGALNSPLHF.

According to its frequency, this clonotype is medium-sized. The rearrangement joins TRBV19 to TRBJ2-3; the D call of TRBD1 rests on TCRdb alone, since no DNA is present to check it. Germline CDR1 reads LNHDA; CDR2 reads SQIVND (reference sequence). The CDR3 loop spans 17 amino acids. Here the CDR3 reads CASSIWGGTTSTDTQYF.

The chain joins TRBV30 to TRBJ2-1; TCRdb returns TRBD1, unconfirmable since there is no DNA. The CDR3 covers 16 residues. Per the germline V gene, CDR1 is GTSNPN and CDR2 is SVGIG (reference sequence). The CDR3 region is CAWSVYGQGFYNEQFF.

The chain is built from TRBV20-1 and TRBJ2-7; TCRdb returns TRBD1, unconfirmable since there is no DNA. This CDR3 region has 15 residues. Germline-derived CDR1 and CDR2 are DFQATT and SNEGSKA (reference sequence). CDR3 sequence: CSARVPLGVTYEQYF.

Measured by frequency, this clonotype is medium-sized. The J gene is TRBJ1-2, the V gene TRBV19; the D gene TCRdb calls, TRBD1, cannot be checked with no DNA. The CDR3 is 15 amino acids. Per germline, CDR1 LNHDA and CDR2 SQIVND (reference sequence). CDR3: CASSPPSGGDPGYTF.

The chain joins TRBV28 to TRBJ1-2; TCRdb's assignment of TRBD1 cannot be checked, as there is no DNA. There are 15 residues in the CDR3. The germline CDR1 and CDR2 sequences are MDHEN and SYDVKM. This chain's CDR3 is CASVRTGGMIYGYTF.

This chain uses TRBV4-3 with TRBJ1-4; TCRdb selects TRBD1, and the lack of DNA leaves this call unchecked. Germline V gene sequence: CDR1 LGHNA, CDR2 YSLEER. The CDR3 is made up of 16 amino acids. The CDR3 loop reads CASSQDLGGLREKLFF.

Frequency places this clonotype as medium-sized. The CDR3: CASSSTGTGAFF. V is TRBV6-6 and J is TRBJ1-1; TCRdb's D call, TRBD1, is unchecked because there is no DNA. Germline V lookup: CDR1 MNHNY, CDR2 SVGAGI (reference sequence). CDR3 size: 12 residues.

The chain links TRBV28 to TRBJ1-1; without DNA, the TCRdb call of TRBD1 cannot be checked. Germline V gene sequence: CDR1 MDHEN, CDR2 SYDVKM. CDR3 length: 15 residues. The CDR3 protein is CASSSPSGGGTEAFF.

This clonotype ranks as medium-sized in terms of frequency. The V and J genes are TRBV7-2 and TRBJ1-4; TCRdb's D call, TRBD1, is unchecked because there is no DNA. This CDR3 region has 14 residues. CDR1 and CDR2 (germline): SGHTA, FQGNSA. CDR3 loop: CASSTTGTDEKLFF.

The rearrangement joins TRBV5-1 to TRBJ1-5; there is no DNA to check the TCRdb D call of TRBD1. Germline-derived CDR1 and CDR2 are SGHRS and YFSETQ. This CDR3 spans 15 amino acids. CDR3 amino acids: CASSLGAGNNQPQHF.

V gene TRBV4-3 combines with J gene TRBJ2-2; TCRdb lists TRBD1, though no DNA is available to test this call. The CDR3 spans 15 residues. The germline CDR1 and CDR2 sequences are LGHNA and YSLEER. Here the CDR3 reads CASSQGDIPTGELFF.

Considering frequency, this clonotype is medium-sized. The CDR3 is CASTPWTGNTEAFF. The J gene is TRBJ1-1, the V gene TRBV19; TCRdb's D call of TRBD1 is untestable without DNA. CDR1 and CDR2 from the germline V gene are LNHDA and SQIVND (reference sequence). CDR3 length: 14 amino acids.